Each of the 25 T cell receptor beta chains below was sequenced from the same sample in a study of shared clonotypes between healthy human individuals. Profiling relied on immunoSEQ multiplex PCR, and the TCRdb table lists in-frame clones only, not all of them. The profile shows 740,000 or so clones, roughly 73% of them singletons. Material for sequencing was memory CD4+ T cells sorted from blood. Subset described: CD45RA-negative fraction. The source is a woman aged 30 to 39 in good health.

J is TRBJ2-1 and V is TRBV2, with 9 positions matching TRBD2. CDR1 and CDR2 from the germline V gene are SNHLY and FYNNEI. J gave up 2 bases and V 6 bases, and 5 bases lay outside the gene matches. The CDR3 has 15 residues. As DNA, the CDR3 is TGTGCCAGCAGGGCGGGAGGGTCCCCCTACAATGAGCAGTTCTTC. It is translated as CASRAGGSPYNEQFF.

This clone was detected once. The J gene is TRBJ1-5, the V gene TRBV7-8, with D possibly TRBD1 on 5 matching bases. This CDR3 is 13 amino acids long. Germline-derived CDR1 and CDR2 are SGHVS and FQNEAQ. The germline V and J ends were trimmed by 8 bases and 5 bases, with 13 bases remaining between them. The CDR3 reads CASQLVGDQPQHF. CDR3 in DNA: TGTGCCAGCCAGCTAGTGGGGGATCAGCCCCAGCATTTT.

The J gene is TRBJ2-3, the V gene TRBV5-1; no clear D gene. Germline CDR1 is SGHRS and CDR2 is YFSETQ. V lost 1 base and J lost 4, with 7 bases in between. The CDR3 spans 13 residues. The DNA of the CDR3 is TGCGCCAGCAGCTTGTCCAATTCAGATACGCAGTATTTT. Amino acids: CASSLSNSDTQYF.

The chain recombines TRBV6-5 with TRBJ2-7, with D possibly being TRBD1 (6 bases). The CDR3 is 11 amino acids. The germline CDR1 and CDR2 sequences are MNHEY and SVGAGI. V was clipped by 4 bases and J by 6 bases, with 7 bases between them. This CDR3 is CASSWTVEQYF. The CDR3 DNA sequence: TGTGCCAGCAGTTGGACAGTCGAGCAGTACTTC.

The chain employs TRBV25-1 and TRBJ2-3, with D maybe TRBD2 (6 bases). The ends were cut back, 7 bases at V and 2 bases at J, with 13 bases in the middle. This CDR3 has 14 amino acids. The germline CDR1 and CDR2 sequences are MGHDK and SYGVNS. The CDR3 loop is CASNSGDSTDTQYF. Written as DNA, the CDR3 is TGTGCCAGCAATAGCGGAGACTCCACAGATACGCAGTATTTT.

The CDR3 here is CASSQEGPGTSGYYEQYF. The CDR3 DNA follows: TGCGCCAGCAGCCAAGAAGGCCCAGGGACTAGCGGGTACTACGAGCAGTACTTC. The chain combines TRBV4-1 with TRBJ2-7; 12 nucleotides align to TRBD2. Germline V lookup: CDR1 MGHRA, CDR2 YSYEKL. The CDR3 is made up of 18 amino acids. J lost 3 bases, V lost 0 bases, and 9 bases had no gene match.

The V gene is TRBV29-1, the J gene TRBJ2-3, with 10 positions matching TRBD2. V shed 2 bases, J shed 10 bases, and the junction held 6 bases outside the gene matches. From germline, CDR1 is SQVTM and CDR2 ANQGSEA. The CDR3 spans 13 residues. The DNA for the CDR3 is TGCAGCGTTGAAACTAGCGGGGACTTCGCGCAGTATTTT. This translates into CSVETSGDFAQYF.

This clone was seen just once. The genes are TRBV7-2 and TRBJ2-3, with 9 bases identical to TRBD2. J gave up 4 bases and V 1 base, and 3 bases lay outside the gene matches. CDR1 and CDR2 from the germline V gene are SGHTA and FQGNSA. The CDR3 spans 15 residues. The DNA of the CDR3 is TGTGCCAGCAGCTTAGTAGCGGGAGATGCAGATACGCAGTATTTT. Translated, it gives CASSLVAGDADTQYF. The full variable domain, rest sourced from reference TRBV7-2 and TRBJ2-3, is GAGVSQSPSNKVTEKGKDVELRCDPISGHTALYWYRQSLGQGLEFLIYFQGNSAPDKSGLPSDRFSAERTGGSVSTLTIQRTQQEDSAVYLCASSLVAGDADTQYFGPGTRLTVL.

CDR3 nucleotides: TGTGCCAGCAGCCGTTCCCCCACTAGTGGAGATGAGCAGTTCTTC. Its protein is CASSRSPTSGDEQFF. The gene calls are TRBV11-2 and TRBJ2-1, with a tentative D call TRBD2 (5 bases). The CDR3 sequence is 15 residues long. Trimming cost V 5 bases and J 8 bases, with 19 bases left between them. Germline V lookup: CDR1 SGHAT, CDR2 FQNNGV.

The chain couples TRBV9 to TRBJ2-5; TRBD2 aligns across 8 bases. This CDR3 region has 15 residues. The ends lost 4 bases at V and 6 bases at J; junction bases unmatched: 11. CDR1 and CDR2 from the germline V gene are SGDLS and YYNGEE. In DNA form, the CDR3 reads TGTGCCAGCAGCCTTAGTGAGAGCGGGAGCCAGACCCAGTACTTC. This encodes CASSLSESGSQTQYF.

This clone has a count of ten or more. CDR3 DNA sequence: TGCAGTGCCCTATTCACAGATACGCAGTATTTT. The encoded protein is CSALFTDTQYF. The chain couples TRBV20-1 to TRBJ2-3; D not resolved. CDR3 size: 11 residues. Trimming shortened V by 6 bases and J by 2 bases, and 6 bases separated the two germline ends. Germline CDR1 DFQATT, CDR2 SNEGSKA (reference sequence).

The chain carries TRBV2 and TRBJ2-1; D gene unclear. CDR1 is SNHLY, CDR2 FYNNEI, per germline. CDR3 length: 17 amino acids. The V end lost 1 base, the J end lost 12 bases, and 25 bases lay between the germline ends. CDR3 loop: CASSEGRLVGQMIGQFF. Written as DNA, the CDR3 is TGTGCCAGCAGTGAAGGCCGGCTAGTGGGCCAAATGATTGGGCAGTTCTTC. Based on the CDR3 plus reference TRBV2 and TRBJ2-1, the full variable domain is EPEVTQTPSHQVTQMGQEVILRCVPISNHLYFYWYRQILGQKVEFLVSFYNNEISEKSEIFDDQFSVERPDGSNFTLKIRSTKLEDSAMYFCASSEGRLVGQMIGQFFGPGTRLTVL.

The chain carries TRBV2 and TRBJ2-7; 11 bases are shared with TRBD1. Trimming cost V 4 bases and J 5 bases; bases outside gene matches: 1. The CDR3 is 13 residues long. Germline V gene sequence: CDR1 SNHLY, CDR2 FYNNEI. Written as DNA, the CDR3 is TGTGCCAGCAGTGGGACAGGGGGCCACGAGCAGTACTTC. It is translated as CASSGTGGHEQYF. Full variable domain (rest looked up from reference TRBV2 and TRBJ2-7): EPEVTQTPSHQVTQMGQEVILRCVPISNHLYFYWYRQILGQKVEFLVSFYNNEISEKSEIFDDQFSVERPDGSNFTLKIRSTKLEDSAMYFCASSGTGGHEQYFGPGTRLTVT.

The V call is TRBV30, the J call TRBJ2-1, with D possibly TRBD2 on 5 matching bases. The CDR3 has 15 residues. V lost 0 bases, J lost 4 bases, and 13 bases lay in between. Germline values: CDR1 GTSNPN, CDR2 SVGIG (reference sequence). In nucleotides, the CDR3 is TGTGCCTGGAGTGTACGGAATAGCGAATACAATGAGCAGTTCTTC. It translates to CAWSVRNSEYNEQFF.

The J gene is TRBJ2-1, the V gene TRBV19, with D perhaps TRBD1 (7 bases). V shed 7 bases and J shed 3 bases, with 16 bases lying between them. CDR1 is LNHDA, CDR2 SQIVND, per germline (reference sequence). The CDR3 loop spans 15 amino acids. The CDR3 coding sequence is TGTGCCAGTAAGGACTACAGACAGGGCTACAATGAGCAGTTCTTC. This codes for CASKDYRQGYNEQFF.

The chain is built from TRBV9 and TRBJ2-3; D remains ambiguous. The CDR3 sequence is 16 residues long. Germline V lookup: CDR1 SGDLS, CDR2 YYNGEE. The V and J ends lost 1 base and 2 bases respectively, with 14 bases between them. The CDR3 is CASSVSSSRYTDTQYF. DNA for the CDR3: TGTGCCAGCAGCGTATCCTCTTCCCGGTACACAGATACGCAGTATTTT.

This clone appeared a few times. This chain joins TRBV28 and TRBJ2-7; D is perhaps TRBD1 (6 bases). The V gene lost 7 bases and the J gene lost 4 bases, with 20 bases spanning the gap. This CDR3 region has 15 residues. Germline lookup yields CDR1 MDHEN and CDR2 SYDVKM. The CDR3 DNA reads TGTGCCAGCACCAAAAACCCGGGACAAGGATACGAGCAGTACTTC. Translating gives CASTKNPGQGYEQYF.

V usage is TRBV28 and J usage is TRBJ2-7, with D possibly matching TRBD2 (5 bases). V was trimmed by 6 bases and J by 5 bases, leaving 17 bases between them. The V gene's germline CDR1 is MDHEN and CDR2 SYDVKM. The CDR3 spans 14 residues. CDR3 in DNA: TGTGCCAGCAGCACAAACGAGGGCCGGCACGAGCAGTACTTC. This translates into CASSTNEGRHEQYF.

DNA of the CDR3: TGTGCCAGCAACCTCGGGACTAGCGGGGGAGAGACCCAGTACTTC. This codes for CASNLGTSGGETQYF. This chain joins TRBV28 and TRBJ2-5; 14 bases fit TRBD2. Trimming removed 7 bases from V and 4 bases from J; junction bases left unmatched: 5. Germline CDR1 is MDHEN and CDR2 is SYDVKM. This CDR3 has 15 residues.

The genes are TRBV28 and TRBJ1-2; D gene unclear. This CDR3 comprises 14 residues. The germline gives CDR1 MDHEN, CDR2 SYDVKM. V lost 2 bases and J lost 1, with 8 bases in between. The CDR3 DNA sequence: TGTGCCAGCAGTTTACGGGGAAATAACTATGGCTACACCTTC. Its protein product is CASSLRGNNYGYTF.

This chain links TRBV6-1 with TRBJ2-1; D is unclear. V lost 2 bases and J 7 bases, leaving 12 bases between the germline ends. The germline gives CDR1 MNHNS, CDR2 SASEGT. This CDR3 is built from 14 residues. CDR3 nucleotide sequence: TGTGCCAGCAGTGAACCCCCGCCCCGGAATGAGCAGTTCTTC. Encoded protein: CASSEPPPRNEQFF.

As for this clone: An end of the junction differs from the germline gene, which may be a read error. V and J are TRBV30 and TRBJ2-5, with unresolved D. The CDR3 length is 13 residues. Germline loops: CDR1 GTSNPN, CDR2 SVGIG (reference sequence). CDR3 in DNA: TGTGCCTGGAGCGTTACATGGCAAGGGACCCAGTACTTC. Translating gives CAWSVTWQGTQYF.

The CDR3 protein is CASSLVGPDGYTF. The CDR3 DNA is TGTGCCAGCAGCTTGGTCGGACCGGATGGCTACACCTTC. This chain connects TRBV5-4 to TRBJ1-2; D unresolved. The CDR3 totals 13 residues. V was trimmed by 0 bases and J by 6 bases, leaving 9 bases between them. In germline, CDR1 is SGHNT, CDR2 YYREEE (reference sequence).

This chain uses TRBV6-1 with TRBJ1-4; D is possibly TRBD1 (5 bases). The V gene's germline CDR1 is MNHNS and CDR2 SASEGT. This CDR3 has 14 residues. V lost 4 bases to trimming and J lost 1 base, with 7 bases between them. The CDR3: CASSVRGTNEKLFF. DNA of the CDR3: TGTGCCAGCAGTGTAAGGGGAACTAATGAAAAACTGTTTTTT.

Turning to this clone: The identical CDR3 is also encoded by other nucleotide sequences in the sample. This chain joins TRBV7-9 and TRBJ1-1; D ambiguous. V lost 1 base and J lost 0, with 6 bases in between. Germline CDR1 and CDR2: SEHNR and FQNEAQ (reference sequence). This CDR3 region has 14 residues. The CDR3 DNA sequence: TGTGCCAGCAGCTTAGACGGTATGAACACTGAAGCTTTCTTT. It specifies CASSLDGMNTEAFF. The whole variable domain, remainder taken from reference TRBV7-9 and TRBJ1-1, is DTGVSQNPRHKITKRGQNVTFRCDPISEHNRLYWYRQTLGQGPEFLTYFQNEAQLEKSRLLSDRFSAERPKGSFSTLEIQRTEQGDSAMYLCASSLDGMNTEAFFGQGTRLTVV.